The sequence of this T cell receptor beta chain was determined in a study of cytomegalovirus exposure and HLA in healthy donors. Assay used: immunoSEQ multiplex PCR; TCRdb lists only in-frame clones, some missing. The sample contains tens of thousands of clones, almost 97% of which appear only once. Findings and limits, study-wide: A later analysis found first-cohort TCR clusters tended to co-occur in the roughly 120 validation repertoires. According to the study, about 180 TCR beta chains were cytomegalovirus-associated.

Details on this clone: The antigen remains unidentified.

Per germline, CDR1 LNHDA and CDR2 SQIVND (reference sequence). The ends lost 9 bases at V and 0 bases at J; junction bases unmatched: 6. This CDR3 spans 15 amino acids. The sequencing input was PBMCs. This chain links TRBV19 with TRBJ2-1, with 9 bases aligning to TRBD2. This clonotype was obtained from a man between 18 and 29 years old in good health and CMV-seropositive. The chain's CDR3 is CASTSGGSSYNEQFF. For the CDR3, the DNA is TGTGCCAGCACCAGCGGGGGGAGCTCCTACAATGAGCAGTTCTTC.